This T cell receptor (beta chain) was retrieved from a study of blood T cell repertoires in COVID-19. Turning to the study itself: Acute-phase and convalescent COVID-19 samples originated in the United States, Italy and Spain. In each case, the material was cDNA or gDNA derived from T cells, B-cell-depleted T cells, or PBMCs.

Original data processing: The authors estimated nucleated cell counts from reference gene primer amplification. This table comes from immunoSEQ multiplex PCR, and its TCRdb copy is limited to in-frame clones, with some not included. Clone size and the V and J calls come from that table; the DNA yielded D and trimming. The table records approximately 59,000 clones, more than 80% of them present only once. The germline gives CDR1 LNHDA, CDR2 SQIVND (reference sequence). The CDR3 is 15 amino acids. The ends were cut back, 5 bases at V and 3 bases at J, with 13 bases in the middle. This rearrangement joins TRBV19 to TRBJ2-2; D gene unclear. This clonotype was sampled from a human donor in a cohort sampled during active COVID-19. Sequences were obtained from peripheral blood. The CDR3 spells CASSWADAYTGELFF. CDR3 coding DNA: TGTGCCAGTAGTTGGGCTGACGCATACACCGGGGAGCTGTTTTTT.